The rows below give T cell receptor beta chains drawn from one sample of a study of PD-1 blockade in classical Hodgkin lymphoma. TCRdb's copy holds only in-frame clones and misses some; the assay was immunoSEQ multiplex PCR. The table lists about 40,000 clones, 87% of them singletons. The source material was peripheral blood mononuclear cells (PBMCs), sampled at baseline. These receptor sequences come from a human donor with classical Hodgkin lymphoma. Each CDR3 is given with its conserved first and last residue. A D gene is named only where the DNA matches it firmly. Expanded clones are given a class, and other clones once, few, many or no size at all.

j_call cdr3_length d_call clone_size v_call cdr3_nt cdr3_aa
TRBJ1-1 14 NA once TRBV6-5 TGTGCCAGCAGTTACACCGGGAAGAACACTGAAGCTTTCTTT CASSYTGKNTEAFF
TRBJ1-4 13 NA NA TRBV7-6 TGTGCCAGCAGCTTAGAGGCGGGGCGACAACTGTTTTTT CASSLEAGRQLFF
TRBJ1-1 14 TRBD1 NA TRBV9 TGTGCCAGCAGCGTGGTGACAGGGGGGACTGAAGCTTTCTTT CASSVVTGGTEAFF
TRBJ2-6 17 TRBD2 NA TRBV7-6 TGTGCCAGCAGCCCGAGGGAGGGCAGCTCTGGGGCCAACGTCCTGACTTTC CASSPREGSSGANVLTF
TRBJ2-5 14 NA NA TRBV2 TGTGCCAGCAGTGAAATGGCGGGCCAAGAGACCCAGTACTTC CASSEMAGQETQYF
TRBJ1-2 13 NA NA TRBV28 TGTGCCAGCAGCCCCCCTGGGGTTTATGGCTACACCTTC CASSPPGVYGYTF
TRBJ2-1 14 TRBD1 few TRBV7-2 TGTGCCAGCAGCCCGAGACAGGGAAGGAATGAGCAGTTCTTC CASSPRQGRNEQFF
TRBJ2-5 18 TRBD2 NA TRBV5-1 TGCGCCAGCAGCTTGGTCGGAAGGTGGCGGGGGAACCAAGAGACCCAGTACTTC CASSLVGRWRGNQETQYF
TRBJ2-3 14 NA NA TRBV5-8 TGTGCCAGCAGCTTGGACAGGGGCACAGATACGCAGTATTTT CASSLDRGTDTQYF
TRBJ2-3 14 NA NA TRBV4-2 TGTGCCGCAGGACCGGGAGTAAGCACAGATACGCAGTATTTT CAAGPGVSTDTQYF
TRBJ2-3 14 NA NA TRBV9 TGTGCCAGCAGCGAGTGGGGTAGCGGTGATACGCAGTATTTT CASSEWGSGDTQYF
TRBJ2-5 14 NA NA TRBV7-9 TGTGCCAGCAGCTTGGTCGGTAGTGCAGAGACCCAGTACTTC CASSLVGSAETQYF
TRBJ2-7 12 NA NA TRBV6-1 TGTGCCAGCAGTGAATGGGTGGGGGAGCAGTACTTC CASSEWVGEQYF
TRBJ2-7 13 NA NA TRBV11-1 TGTGCCAGCAGCTTAGCTCTCTCACGCGAGCAGTACTTC CASSLALSREQYF
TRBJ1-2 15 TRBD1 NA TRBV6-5 TGTGCCAGCAGTTACGCTGGACAGGGAACCTATGGCTACACCTTC CASSYAGQGTYGYTF
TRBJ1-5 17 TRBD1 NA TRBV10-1 TGCGCCAGCAGTGACCCGAGGGGACAGGGCATGGGTCAGCCCCAGCATTTT CASSDPRGQGMGQPQHF
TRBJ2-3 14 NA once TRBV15 TGTGCCACCAGCAGTGGCGGGGGCACAGATACGCAGTATTTT CATSSGGGTDTQYF
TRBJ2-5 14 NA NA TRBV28 TGTGCCAGCCAGACTGATCTAGGGATAGAGACCCAGTACTTC CASQTDLGIETQYF
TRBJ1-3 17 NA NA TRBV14 TGTGCCAGCAGCCAAGTCCGACCTCCATGGCCTGGAAACACCATATATTTT CASSQVRPPWPGNTIYF
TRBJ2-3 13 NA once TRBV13 TGTGCCAGCAGCTTGGAGTACACAGATACGCAGTATTTT CASSLEYTDTQYF
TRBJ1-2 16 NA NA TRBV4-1 TGCGCCAGCAGCCAAGTAGGGGGGGCGCGTTCCTATGGCTACACCTTC CASSQVGGARSYGYTF
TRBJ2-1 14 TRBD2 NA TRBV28 TGTGCCAGCAGACTAGCGGGAACCTACAATGAGCAGTTCTTC CASRLAGTYNEQFF
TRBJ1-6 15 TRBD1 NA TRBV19 TGTGCCAGTAGCTCCGGGACAGGGACTTGGGGGGCCCTCCACTTT CASSSGTGTWGALHF
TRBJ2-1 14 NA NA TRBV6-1 TGTGCCAGCACCCTAGTCGCGGACCGGGGTGAGCAGTTCTTC CASTLVADRGEQFF
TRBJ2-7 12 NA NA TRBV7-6 TGTGCCAGCAGCAACCGGGACGCCGAGCAGTACTTC CASSNRDAEQYF
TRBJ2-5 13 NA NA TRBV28 TGTGCCAGCAGTTTTGACCCCCACGGGACCCAGTACTTC CASSFDPHGTQYF
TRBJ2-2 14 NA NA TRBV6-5 TGTGCCAGCAGGATTCGGTTAAACACCGGGGAGCTGTTTTTT CASRIRLNTGELFF
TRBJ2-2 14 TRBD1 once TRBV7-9 TGTGCCTCACCGACAGGGCCGAACACCGGGGAGCTGTTTTTT CASPTGPNTGELFF
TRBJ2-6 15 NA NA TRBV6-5 TGTGCCAGCAGTCCTACTACCTCTGGGGCCAACGTCCTGACTTTC CASSPTTSGANVLTF